This T cell receptor (beta chain) was retrieved from a study of CD8 T cells in ankylosing spondylitis. V lost 3 bases to trimming and J lost 6 bases, with 16 bases between them. This CDR3 is built from 15 residues. Germline CDR1 SGHTA, CDR2 FQGTGA. In TCRdb, the 5' RACE reads were re-called with MiXCR into one record per CDR3 protein. The table records under 300,000 distinct CDR3 sequences, 8% to 9.5% of them present only once. This clonotype was detected a few times. This chain connects TRBV7-3 to TRBJ2-3; no clear D gene. The clonotype originates from a male donor with ankylosing spondylitis or in good health (not recorded which). Sequenced material: blood, either unsorted or a sorted T cell fraction (not recorded which). CDR3 protein: CASSLRLERFDTQYF. For the CDR3, the DNA is TGTGCCAGCAGCTTGAGGTTGGAGCGCTTTGATACGCAGTATTTT.